This TCR beta chain was observed in a study of identical twins. General study findings and limits: Invariant populations such as MAIT and iNKT cells could partly muddle zero-insertion analyses.

In this sample, this clonotype turned up many times. What it recognizes is unknown. The length of the CDR3 is 13 residues. Germline-derived CDR1 and CDR2 are SNHLY and FYNNEI. Trimming removed 7 bases from V and 0 bases from J, with 6 bases in between. TCRdb fed the 5' RACE reads into MiXCR, producing one record per CDR3 protein. Altogether approximately 690,000 distinct CDR3 sequences are present, 5.5% to 6.5% being singletons, with the ten largest covering around 1.7%. This TCR derives from a man between 18 and 35 years old in good health. The sample taken for sequencing was naive T cells sorted from blood. V is TRBV2 and J is TRBJ2-2; tentative D call: TRBD1 (5 bases). CDR3 bases: TGTGCCAGCACGACAGCGAACACCGGGGAGCTGTTTTTT. It translates to CASTTANTGELFF.